One sample yielded the 9 T cell receptor beta chains listed below, sequenced in a study of cytomegalovirus exposure and HLA in healthy donors. Libraries were prepared by immunoSEQ multiplex PCR; TCRdb keeps only in-frame clonotypes and omits some of them. Of 99,000 or so clones listed, about 88% are singletons. Sequences were obtained from PBMCs. All receptors come from a woman between 18 and 29 years old in good health and CMV-seropositive.

Here the CDR3 reads CASSDTTREDTDTQYF. The CDR3 nucleotides read TGTGCCAGCAGCGATACGACGCGGGAGGACACAGATACGCAGTATTTT. V usage is TRBV7-3 and J usage is TRBJ2-3; 8 bases align to TRBD2. The CDR3 is made up of 16 amino acids. J lost 2 bases, V lost 5 bases, and 9 bases had no gene match. CDR1 is SGHTA and CDR2 is FQGTGA in the germline V gene.

The chain joins TRBV25-1 to TRBJ2-5, with 12 bases fitting TRBD1. The CDR3 is 17 residues long. The V gene's germline CDR1 is MGHDK and CDR2 SYGVNS. Unmatched junction bases numbered 6, after V lost 4 bases and J lost 0 bases. CDR3 loop: CASSVPGQGAYQETQYF. The CDR3 coding sequence is TGTGCCAGCAGTGTGCCGGGACAGGGGGCGTACCAAGAGACCCAGTACTTC.

The chain has TRBV6-4 and TRBJ2-1, with D possibly matching TRBD1 (6 bases). The CDR3 runs 14 residues. Deletions cut 0 bases from V and 9 bases from J, with 12 bases between. Per germline, CDR1 MRHNA and CDR2 SNTAGT. The CDR3 sequence: CASSDSPTGPEQFF. In nucleotides, the CDR3 is TGTGCCAGCAGTGACTCTCCCACAGGGCCTGAGCAGTTCTTC.

V usage is TRBV5-1 and J usage is TRBJ2-1; tentatively, D is TRBD2 (6 bases). Germline values: CDR1 SGHRS, CDR2 YFSETQ. Deletions cut 4 bases from V and 9 bases from J, with 17 bases between. The CDR3 contains 14 residues. As DNA, the CDR3 is TGCGCCAGCAGCCCGGGGGTCGGAGCCGGTGAGCAGTTCTTC. It is translated as CASSPGVGAGEQFF.

The rearrangement links TRBV7-6 to TRBJ2-5; 7 bases align to TRBD2. Germline V gives CDR1 SGHVS, CDR2 FNYEAQ. V lost 1 base to trimming and J lost 4 bases; unmatched junction nucleotides: 6. CDR3 length: 15 residues. DNA of the CDR3: TGTGCCAGCAGCTTAGGGGCGGGAGATGCAGAGACCCAGTACTTC. It specifies CASSLGAGDAETQYF.

The chain couples TRBV9 to TRBJ2-5, with a tentative D call TRBD2 (7 bases). The CDR3 runs to 14 residues. In germline, CDR1 is SGDLS, CDR2 YYNGEE. Trimming cost V 2 bases and J 5 bases, with 13 bases left between them. The CDR3 reads CASSVGGADETQYF. The CDR3 DNA is TGTGCCAGCAGCGTTGGGGGGGCGGATGAGACCCAGTACTTC.

This chain uses TRBV7-9 with TRBJ1-1; no clear D. CDR3 length: 16 amino acids. Germline lookup yields CDR1 SEHNR and CDR2 FQNEAQ (reference sequence). V shed 7 bases and J shed 2 bases, with 20 bases lying between them. The CDR3 coding sequence is TGTGCCAGCATTTGGTACCTCTCATCTACCAACACTGAAGCTTTCTTT. The encoded protein is CASIWYLSSTNTEAFF.

This chain links TRBV5-1 with TRBJ1-1; D is uncertain. This CDR3 has 14 amino acids. Looked up from germline, CDR1 is SGHRS and CDR2 is YFSETQ. Trimming shortened V by 0 bases and J by 0 bases, and 6 bases separated the two germline ends. The CDR3 bases are TGCGCCAGCAGCTTGGATAGTTTGAACACTGAAGCTTTCTTT. It codes for CASSLDSLNTEAFF.

V usage is TRBV28 and J usage is TRBJ2-5, with D possibly matching TRBD1 (6 bases). The V gene's germline CDR1 is MDHEN and CDR2 SYDVKM. V was clipped by 6 bases and J by 3 bases, with 14 bases between them. The CDR3 is made up of 14 amino acids. The CDR3 region is CASSYYGGEETQYF. The DNA for the CDR3 is TGTGCCAGCAGCTATTATGGGGGCGAAGAGACCCAGTACTTC.